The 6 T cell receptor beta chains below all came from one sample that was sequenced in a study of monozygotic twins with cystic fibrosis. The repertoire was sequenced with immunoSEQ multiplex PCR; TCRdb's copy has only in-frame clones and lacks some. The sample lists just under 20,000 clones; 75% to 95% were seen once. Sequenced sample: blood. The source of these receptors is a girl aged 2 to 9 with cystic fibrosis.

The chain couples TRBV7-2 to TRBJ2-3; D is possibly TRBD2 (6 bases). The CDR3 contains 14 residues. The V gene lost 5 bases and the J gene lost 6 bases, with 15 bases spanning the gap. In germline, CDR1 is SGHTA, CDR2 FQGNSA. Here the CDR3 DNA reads TGTGCCAGCAGCCCACGGACGGGGGAGGATACGCAGTATTTT. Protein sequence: CASSPRTGEDTQYF. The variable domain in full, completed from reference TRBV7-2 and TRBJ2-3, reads GAGVSQSPSNKVTEKGKDVELRCDPISGHTALYWYRQSLGQGLEFLIYFQGNSAPDKSGLPSDRFSAERTGGSVSTLTIQRTQQEDSAVYLCASSPRTGEDTQYFGPGTRLTVL.

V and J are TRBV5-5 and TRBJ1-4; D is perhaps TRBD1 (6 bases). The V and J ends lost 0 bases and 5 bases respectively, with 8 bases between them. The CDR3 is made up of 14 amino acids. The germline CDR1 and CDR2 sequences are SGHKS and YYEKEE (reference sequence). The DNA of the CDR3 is TGTGCCAGCAGCTTGGGGGGGCCCAATGAAAAACTGTTTTTT. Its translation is CASSLGGPNEKLFF.

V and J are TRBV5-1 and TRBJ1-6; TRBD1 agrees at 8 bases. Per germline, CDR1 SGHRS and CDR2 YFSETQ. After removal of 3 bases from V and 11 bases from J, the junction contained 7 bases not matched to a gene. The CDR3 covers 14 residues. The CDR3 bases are TGCGCCAGCAGCTCACGGACAGGGTCGACACCCCTCCACTTT. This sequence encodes CASSSRTGSTPLHF.

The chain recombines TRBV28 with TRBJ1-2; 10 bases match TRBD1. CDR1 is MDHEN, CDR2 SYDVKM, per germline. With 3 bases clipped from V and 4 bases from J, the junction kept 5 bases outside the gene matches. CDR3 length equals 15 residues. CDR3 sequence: CASSFTDRGVYGYTF. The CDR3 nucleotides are TGTGCCAGCAGTTTCACGGACAGGGGGGTCTATGGCTACACCTTC.

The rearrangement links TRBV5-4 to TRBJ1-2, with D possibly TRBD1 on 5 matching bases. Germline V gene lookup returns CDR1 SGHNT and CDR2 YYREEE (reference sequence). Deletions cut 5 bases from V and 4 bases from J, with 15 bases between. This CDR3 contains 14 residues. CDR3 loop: CASRTSGDGYGYTF. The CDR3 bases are TGTGCCAGCAGGACCTCCGGGGACGGCTATGGCTACACCTTC. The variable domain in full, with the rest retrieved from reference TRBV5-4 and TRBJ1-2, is ETGVTQSPTHLIKTRGQQVTLRCSSQSGHNTVSWYQQALGQGPQFIFQYYREEENGRGNFPPRFSGLQFPNYSSELNVNALELDDSALYLCASRTSGDGYGYTFGSGTRLTVV.

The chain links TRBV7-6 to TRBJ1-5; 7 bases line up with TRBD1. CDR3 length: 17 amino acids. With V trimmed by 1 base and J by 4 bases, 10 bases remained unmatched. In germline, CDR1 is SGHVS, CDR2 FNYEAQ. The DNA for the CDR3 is TGTGCCAGCAGCTTAGAGGGGGCAGGCCGAGGGAATCAGCCCCAGCATTTT. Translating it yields CASSLEGAGRGNQPQHF.